This entry features one TCR beta chain sequence. What it binds is unknown. CDR1 is MNHEY and CDR2 is SMNVEV in the germline V gene (reference sequence). The germline V and J ends were trimmed by 5 bases and 6 bases, with 17 bases remaining between them. The CDR3 consists of 15 residues. These data originate in a study of shared clonotypes between healthy human individuals. Study-level information: Donors, aged 18 to 49, were a couple of women and a few men. Per donor, three plates held CD4 naive cells, three held CD4 memory, two held CD8 naive and one held CD8 memory.

Study results and limitations: Generation of non-shared clonotypes was less probable than generation of clonotypes shared by all four donors.

Measured with immunoSEQ multiplex PCR; TCRdb has only the in-frame clones, and not every one. The table records roughly 1 million clones, 70% to 80% of them present only once. Material for sequencing was memory CD4+ T cells from PBMCs. Specified subset: CD45RA-negative fraction. The clonotype comes from a man in his late teens or twenties in good health. Some clones in this sample may be carry-over from other donors' samples. V usage is TRBV27 and J usage is TRBJ2-1; D possibly corresponds to TRBD1 (6 bases). Here the CDR3 DNA reads TGTGCCAGCAGTCCTAACGACAGGTTGAGCAATGAGCAGTTCTTC. Its protein is CASSPNDRLSNEQFF.